The present entry profiles one TCR beta chain with its context. This sample stems from a study of blood T cell repertoires in COVID-19. V was clipped by 3 bases and J by 2 bases, with 18 bases between them. CDR3 length: 17 residues. Germline assignment: CDR1 SGDLS and CDR2 YYNGEE. Method: immunoSEQ multiplex PCR; TCRdb's copy keeps in-frame clones and lacks some. The data contain 130,000 or so clones, 70% to 85% of them seen just once; the ten biggest clones take up roughly a sixth. The sequenced material came from peripheral blood. The chain has TRBV9 and TRBJ2-1; a weak D match, TRBD1 (6 bases). The TCR comes from a woman aged 80 or over with acute or convalescent COVID-19. The CDR3 region has the DNA TGTGCCAGCAGCGCTATCCCCAGGGGCTTTACCTACAATGAGCAGTTCTTC. Its translation is CASSAIPRGFTYNEQFF.